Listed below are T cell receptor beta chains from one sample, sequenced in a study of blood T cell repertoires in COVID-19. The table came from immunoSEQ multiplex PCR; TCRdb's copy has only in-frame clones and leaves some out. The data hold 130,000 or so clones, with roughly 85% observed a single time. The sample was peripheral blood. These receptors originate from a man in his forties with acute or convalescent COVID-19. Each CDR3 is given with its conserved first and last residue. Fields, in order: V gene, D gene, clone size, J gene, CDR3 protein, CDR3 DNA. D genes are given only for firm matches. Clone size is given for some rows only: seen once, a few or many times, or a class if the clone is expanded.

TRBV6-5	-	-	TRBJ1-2	CASSYPPTRGYYGYTF	TGTGCCAGCAGTTACCCCCCGACGCGGGGGTACTATGGCTACACCTTC
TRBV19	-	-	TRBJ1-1	CASSSAGQGEAFF	TGTGCCAGTAGTAGCGCAGGGCAGGGTGAAGCTTTCTTT
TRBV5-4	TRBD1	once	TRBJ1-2	CASSVGQAPGYGYTF	TGTGCCAGCAGCGTCGGACAGGCCCCGGGGTATGGCTACACCTTC
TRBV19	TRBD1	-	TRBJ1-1	CASSHRGVAEAFF	TGTGCCAGTAGTCACAGGGGTGTCGCTGAAGCTTTCTTT
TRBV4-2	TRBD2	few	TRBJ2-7	CASSPGATSAYYEQYF	TGTGCCAGCAGCCCCGGGGCGACTAGCGCCTACTACGAGCAGTACTTC
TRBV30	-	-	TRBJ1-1	CAWSVGMGRTEAFF	TGTGCCTGGAGTGTGGGGATGGGGCGCACTGAAGCTTTCTTT
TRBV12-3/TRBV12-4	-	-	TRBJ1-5	CASSFYRQPQHF	TGTGCCAGCAGTTTTTATCGTCAGCCCCAGCATTTT
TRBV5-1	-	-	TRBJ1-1	CASSSQVGNTEAFF	TGCGCCAGCAGCTCCCAGGTGGGTAATACTGAAGCTTTCTTT
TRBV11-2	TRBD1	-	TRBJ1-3	CASSFGRGPGNTIYF	TGTGCCAGCAGCTTCGGCAGGGGGCCCGGAAACACCATATATTTT
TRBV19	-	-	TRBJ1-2	CASSIYSEGGYTF	TGTGCCAGTAGTATCTACTCCGAGGGTGGCTACACCTTC
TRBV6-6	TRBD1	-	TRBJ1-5	CASRLTGGHQPQHF	TGTGCCAGCAGACTTACAGGGGGCCATCAGCCCCAGCATTTT
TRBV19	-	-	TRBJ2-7	CASSIGGQGEYEQYF	TGTGCCAGTAGTATAGGTGGGCAGGGTGAGTACGAGCAGTACTTC
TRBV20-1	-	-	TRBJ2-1	CSASEPGNYNEQFF	TGCAGTGCTAGTGAGCCGGGGAATTACAATGAGCAGTTCTTC
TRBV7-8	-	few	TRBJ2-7	CASSSTPNRAYEQYF	TGTGCCAGCAGCTCTACCCCCAACAGGGCCTACGAGCAGTACTTC
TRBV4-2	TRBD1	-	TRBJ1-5	CASSQGSGGGQPQHF	TGTGCCAGCAGCCAAGGGTCAGGGGGAGGTCAGCCCCAGCATTTT
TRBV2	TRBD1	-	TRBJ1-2	CASSPGTDYGYTF	TGTGCCAGCAGCCCCGGGACAGACTATGGCTACACCTTC